The clone carrying this TCR beta chain occurred a few times. The sample originates from a study of control samples from healthy donors and cancer patients. CDR1 SGHRS and CDR2 YFSETQ come from the germline V gene. The CDR3 is 14 amino acids. Trimming at V came to 4 bases and at J to 3 bases, leaving 4 bases not matched to a gene. Sequenced by immunoSEQ multiplex PCR; TCRdb stores in-frame clones only, minus some. There are 170,000 or so clones in the sample; roughly nine tenths occur only once, and approximately 1.5% lies in the top ten. The chain recombines TRBV5-1 with TRBJ1-5; 7 bases are shared with TRBD1. This TCR came from a man younger than 40 in good health. The sequenced sample was blood. The CDR3 loop reads CASSQGGFNQPQHF. The CDR3 region has the DNA TGCGCCAGCAGCCAGGGGGGATTCAATCAGCCCCAGCATTTT.